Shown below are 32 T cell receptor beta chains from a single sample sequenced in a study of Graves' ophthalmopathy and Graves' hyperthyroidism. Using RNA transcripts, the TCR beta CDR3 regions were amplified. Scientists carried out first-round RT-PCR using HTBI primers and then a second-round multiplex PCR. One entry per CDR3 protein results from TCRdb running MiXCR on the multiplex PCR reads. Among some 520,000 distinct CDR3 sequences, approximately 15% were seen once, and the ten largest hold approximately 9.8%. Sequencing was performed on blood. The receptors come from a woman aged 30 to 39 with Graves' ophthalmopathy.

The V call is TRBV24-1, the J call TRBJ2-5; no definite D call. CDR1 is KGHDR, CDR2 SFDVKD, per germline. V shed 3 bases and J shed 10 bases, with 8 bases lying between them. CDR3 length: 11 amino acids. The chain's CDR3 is CATSDPRDQYF. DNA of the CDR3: TGTGCCACCAGTGATCCGAGAGACCAGTACTTC.

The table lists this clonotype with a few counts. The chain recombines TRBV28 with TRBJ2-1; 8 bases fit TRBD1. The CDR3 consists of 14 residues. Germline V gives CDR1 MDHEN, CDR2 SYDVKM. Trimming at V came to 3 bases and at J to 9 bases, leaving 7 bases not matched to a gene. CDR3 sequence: CASSLLTGGSEQFF. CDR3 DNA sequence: TGTGCCAGCAGTTTGTTAACAGGGGGGAGTGAGCAGTTCTTC.

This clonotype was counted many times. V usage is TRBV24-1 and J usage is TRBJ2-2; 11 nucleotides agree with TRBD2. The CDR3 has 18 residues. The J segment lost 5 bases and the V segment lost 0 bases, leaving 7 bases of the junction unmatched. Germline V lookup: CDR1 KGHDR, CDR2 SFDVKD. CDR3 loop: CATSDLKATSGITGELFF. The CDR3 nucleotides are TGTGCCACCAGTGATTTGAAAGCGACTAGCGGGATTACCGGGGAGCTGTTTTTT.

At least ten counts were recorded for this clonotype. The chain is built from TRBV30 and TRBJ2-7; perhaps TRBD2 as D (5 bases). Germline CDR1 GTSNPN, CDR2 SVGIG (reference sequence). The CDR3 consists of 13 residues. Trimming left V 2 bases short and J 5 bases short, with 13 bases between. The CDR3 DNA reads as TGTGCCTGGAGTCTAGGACTGGCCGACGAGCAGTACTTC. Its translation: CAWSLGLADEQYF.

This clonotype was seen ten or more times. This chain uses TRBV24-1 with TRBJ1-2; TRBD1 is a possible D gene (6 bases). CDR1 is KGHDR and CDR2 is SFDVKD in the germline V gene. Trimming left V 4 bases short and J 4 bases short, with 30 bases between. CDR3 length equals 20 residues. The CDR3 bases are TGTGCCACCAGTGACCCGCCGAACAGGGAGGAACTACGGCGGCTCTATGGCTACACCTTC. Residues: CATSDPPNREELRRLYGYTF.

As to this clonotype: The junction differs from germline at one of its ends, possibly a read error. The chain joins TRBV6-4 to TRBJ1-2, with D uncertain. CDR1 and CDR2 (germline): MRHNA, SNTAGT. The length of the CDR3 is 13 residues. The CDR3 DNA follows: TGTGCCAGCAGTTACTCGTTCGGCTATGGCTACACCTTC. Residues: CASSYSFGYGYTF.

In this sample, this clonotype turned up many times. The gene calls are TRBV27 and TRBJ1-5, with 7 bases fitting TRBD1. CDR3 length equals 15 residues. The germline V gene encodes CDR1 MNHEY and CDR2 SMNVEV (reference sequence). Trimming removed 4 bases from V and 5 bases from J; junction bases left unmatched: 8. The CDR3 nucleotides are TGTGCCAGCAGTTCCTCAGGGGGAGTTTATCAGCCCCAGCATTTT. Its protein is CASSSSGGVYQPQHF.

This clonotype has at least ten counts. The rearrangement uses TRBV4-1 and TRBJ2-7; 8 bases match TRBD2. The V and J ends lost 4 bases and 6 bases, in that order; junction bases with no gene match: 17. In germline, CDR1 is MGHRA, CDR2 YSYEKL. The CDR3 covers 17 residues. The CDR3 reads CASSLRPGTRVSGEQYF. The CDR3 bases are TGCGCCAGCAGCCTGCGTCCCGGGACTAGGGTCTCGGGCGAGCAGTACTTC.

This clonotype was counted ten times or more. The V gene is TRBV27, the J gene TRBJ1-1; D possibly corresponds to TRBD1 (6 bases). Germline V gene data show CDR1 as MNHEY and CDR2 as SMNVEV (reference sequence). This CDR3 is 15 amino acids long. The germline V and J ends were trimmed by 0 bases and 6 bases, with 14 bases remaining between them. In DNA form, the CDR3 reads TGTGCCAGCAGTTTATCGATACAGGGCAGGGCTGAAGCTTTCTTT. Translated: CASSLSIQGRAEAFF.

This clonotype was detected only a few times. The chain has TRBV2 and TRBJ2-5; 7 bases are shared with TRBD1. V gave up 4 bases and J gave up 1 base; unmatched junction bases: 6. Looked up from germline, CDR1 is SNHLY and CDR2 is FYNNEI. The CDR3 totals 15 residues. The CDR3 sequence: CASSADRSAQETQYF. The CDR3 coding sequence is TGTGCCAGCAGTGCGGACAGGAGCGCCCAAGAGACCCAGTACTTC.

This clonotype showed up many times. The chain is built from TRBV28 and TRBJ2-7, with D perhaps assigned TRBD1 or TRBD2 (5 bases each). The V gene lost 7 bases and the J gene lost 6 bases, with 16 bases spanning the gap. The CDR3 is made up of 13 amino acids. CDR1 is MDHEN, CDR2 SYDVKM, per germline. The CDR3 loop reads CASIAGRVGEQYF. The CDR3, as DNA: TGTGCCAGCATCGCGGGCAGGGTCGGCGAGCAGTACTTC.

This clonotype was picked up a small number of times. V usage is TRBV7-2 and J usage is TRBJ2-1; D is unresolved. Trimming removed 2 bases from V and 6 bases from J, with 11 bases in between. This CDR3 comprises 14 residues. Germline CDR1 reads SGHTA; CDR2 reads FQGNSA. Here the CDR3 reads CASSLRLSGNEQFF. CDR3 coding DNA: TGTGCCAGCAGCTTAAGACTTTCGGGCAATGAGCAGTTCTTC.

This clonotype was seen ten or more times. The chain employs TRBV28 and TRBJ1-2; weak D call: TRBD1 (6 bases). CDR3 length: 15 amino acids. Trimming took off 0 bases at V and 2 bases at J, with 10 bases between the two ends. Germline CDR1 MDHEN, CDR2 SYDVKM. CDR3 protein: CASSLWTGRNYGYTF. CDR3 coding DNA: TGTGCCAGCAGTTTATGGACAGGAAGGAACTATGGCTACACCTTC.

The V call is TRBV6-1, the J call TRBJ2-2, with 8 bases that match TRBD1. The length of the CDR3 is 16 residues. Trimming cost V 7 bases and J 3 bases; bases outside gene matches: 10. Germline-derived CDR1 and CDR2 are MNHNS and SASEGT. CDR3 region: CASNPLTGADTGELFF. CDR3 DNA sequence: TGTGCCAGCAACCCCCTGACAGGGGCGGACACCGGGGAGCTGTTTTTT.

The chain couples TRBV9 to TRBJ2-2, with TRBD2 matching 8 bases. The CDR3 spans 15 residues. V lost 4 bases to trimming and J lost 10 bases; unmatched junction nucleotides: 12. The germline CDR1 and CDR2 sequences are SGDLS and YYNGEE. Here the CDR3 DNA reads TGTGCCAGCAGCCGCAGCGGGAGTCCGGCCGAGGAGCTGTTTTTT. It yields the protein CASSRSGSPAEELFF.

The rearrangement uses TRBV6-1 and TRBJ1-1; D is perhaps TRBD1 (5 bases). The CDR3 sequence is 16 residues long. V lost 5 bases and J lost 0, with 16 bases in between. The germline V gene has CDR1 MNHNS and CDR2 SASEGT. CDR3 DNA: TGTGCCAGCAGTAAAGTGCGGGGGGTTGTGAACACTGAAGCTTTCTTT. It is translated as CASSKVRGVVNTEAFF.

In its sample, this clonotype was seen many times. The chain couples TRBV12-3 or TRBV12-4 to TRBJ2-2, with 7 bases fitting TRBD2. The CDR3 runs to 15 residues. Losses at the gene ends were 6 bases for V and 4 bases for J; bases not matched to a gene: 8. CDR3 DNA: TGTGCCAGCAGGTCCCGAGGGAGGGGCACCGGGGAGCTGTTTTTT. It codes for CASRSRGRGTGELFF.

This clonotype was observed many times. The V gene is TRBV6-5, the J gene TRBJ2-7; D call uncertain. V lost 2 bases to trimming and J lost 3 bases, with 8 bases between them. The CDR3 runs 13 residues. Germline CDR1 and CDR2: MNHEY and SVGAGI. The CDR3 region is CASSYKGVYEQYF. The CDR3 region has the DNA TGTGCCAGCAGTTACAAGGGTGTCTACGAGCAGTACTTC.

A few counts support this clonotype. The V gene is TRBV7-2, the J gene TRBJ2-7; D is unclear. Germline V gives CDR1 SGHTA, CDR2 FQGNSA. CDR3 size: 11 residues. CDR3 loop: CSSSFSVEQYV. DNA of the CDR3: TGTTCCAGCAGCTTCAGTGTCGAGCAGTACGTC.

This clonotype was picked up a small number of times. CDR3 residues: CSVRSSNQPQHF. CDR3 nucleotides: TGCAGCGTTCGGTCTAGCAATCAGCCCCAGCATTTT. The chain uses TRBV29-1 and TRBJ1-5; unclear D gene. CDR3 length: 12 residues. Germline V gene lookup returns CDR1 SQVTM and CDR2 ANQGSEA. The ends were cut back, 5 bases at V and 0 bases at J, with 5 bases in the middle.

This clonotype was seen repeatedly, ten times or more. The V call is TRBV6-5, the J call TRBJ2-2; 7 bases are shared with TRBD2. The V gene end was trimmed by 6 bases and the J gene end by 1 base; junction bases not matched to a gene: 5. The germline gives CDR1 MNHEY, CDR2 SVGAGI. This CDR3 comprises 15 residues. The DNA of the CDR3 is TGTGCCAGCAGAAGGGAGCGGGAGAACACCGGGGAGCTGTTTTTT. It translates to CASRRERENTGELFF.

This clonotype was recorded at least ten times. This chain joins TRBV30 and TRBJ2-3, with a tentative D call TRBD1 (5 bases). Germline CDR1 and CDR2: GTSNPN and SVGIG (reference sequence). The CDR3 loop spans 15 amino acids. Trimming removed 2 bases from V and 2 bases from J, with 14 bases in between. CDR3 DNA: TGTGCCTGGAGTTTACGGACAATACTCACAGATACGCAGTATTTT. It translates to CAWSLRTILTDTQYF. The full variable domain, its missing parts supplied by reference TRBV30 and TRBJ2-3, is SQTIHQWPATLVQPVGSPLSLECTVEGTSNPNLYWYRQAAGRGLQLLFYSVGIGQISSEVPQNLSASRPQDRQFILSSKKLLLSDSGFYLCAWSLRTILTDTQYFGPGTRLTVL.

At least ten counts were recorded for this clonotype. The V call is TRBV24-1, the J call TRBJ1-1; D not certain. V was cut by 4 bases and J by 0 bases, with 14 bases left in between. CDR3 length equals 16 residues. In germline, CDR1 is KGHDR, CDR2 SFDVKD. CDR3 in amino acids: CATSEASDGMNTEAFF. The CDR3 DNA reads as TGTGCCACCAGTGAGGCTTCGGACGGCATGAACACTGAAGCTTTCTTT.

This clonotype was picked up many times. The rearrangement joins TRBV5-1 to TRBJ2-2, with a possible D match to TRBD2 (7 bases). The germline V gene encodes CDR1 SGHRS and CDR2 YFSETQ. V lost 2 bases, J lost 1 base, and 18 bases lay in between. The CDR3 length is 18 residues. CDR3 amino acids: CASSFQRGDNRNTGELFF. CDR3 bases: TGCGCCAGCAGCTTCCAACGGGGGGACAACAGGAACACCGGGGAGCTGTTTTTT. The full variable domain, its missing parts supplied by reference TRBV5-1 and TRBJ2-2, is KAGVTQTPRYLIKTRGQQVTLSCSPISGHRSVSWYQQTPGQGLQFLFEYFSETQRNKGNFPGRFSGRQFSNSRSEMNVSTLELGDSALYLCASSFQRGDNRNTGELFFGEGSRLTVL.

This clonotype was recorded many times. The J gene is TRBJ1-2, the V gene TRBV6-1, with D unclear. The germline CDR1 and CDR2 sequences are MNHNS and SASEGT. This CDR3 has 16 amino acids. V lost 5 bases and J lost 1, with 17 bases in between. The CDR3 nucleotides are TGTGCCAGCAGTACAGCTCGGGCAGTGGGTAACTATGGCTACACCTTC. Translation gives CASSTARAVGNYGYTF.

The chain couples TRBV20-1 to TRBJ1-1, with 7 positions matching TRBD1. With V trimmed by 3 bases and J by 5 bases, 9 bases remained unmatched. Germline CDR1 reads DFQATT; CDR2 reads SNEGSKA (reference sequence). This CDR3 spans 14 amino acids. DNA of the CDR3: TGCAGTGCTAGGGCAGGGGGGGCGAAAACTGAAGCTTTCTTT. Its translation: CSARAGGAKTEAFF.

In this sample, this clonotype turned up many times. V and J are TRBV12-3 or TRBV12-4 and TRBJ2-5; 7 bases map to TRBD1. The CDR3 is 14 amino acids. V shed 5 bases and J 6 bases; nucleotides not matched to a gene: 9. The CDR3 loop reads CASSNTTGDKTQYF. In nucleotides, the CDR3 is TGTGCCAGCAGTAACACAACAGGGGACAAGACCCAGTACTTC.

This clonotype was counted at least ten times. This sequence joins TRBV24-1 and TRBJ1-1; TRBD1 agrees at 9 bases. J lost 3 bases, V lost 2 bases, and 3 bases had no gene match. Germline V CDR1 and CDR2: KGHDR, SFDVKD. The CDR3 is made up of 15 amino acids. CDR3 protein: CATSDSGQGDTEAFF. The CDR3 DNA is TGTGCCACCAGTGATTCGGGACAGGGAGACACTGAAGCTTTCTTT.

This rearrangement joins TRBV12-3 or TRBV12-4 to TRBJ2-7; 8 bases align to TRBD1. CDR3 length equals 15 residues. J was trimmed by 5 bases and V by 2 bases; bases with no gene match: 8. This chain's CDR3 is CASSLNSGGKDEQYF. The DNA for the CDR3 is TGTGCCAGCAGTTTAAACTCAGGGGGCAAAGACGAGCAGTACTTC.

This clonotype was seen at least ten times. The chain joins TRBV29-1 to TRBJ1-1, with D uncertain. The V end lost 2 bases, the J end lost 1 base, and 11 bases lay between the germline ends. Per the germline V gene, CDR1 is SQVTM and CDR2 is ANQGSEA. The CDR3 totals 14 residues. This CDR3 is CSVEPSTSNTEAFF. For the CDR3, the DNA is TGCAGCGTTGAACCCTCTACGTCGAACACTGAAGCTTTCTTT.

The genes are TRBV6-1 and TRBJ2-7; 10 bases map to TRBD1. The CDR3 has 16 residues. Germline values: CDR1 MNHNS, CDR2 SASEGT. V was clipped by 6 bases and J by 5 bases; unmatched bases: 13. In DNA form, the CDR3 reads TGTGCCAGCAGCTTTTACCGGGACAGGGGAAGAAACGAGCAGTACTTC. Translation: CASSFYRDRGRNEQYF.

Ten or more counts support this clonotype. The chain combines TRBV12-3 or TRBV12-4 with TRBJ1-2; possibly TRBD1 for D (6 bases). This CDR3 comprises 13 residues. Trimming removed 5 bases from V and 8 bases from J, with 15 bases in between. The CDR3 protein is CASSAQGRGGYTF. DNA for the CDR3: TGTGCCAGCAGTGCACAGGGTCGAGGGGGCTACACCTTC.